The clone carrying this TCR beta chain was seen a few times. Its antigen is not known. TCRdb re-called the 5' RACE reads with MiXCR, one entry per CDR3 protein. The data contain around 360,000 distinct CDR3 sequences, roughly 10% of them singletons. The data are from a study of T cells after yellow fever vaccination. Study-wide findings and caveats: Within FACS-sorted repertoires, abundant clonotypes contaminating from the bulk population could be present.

The sample here was PBMCs, taken on the day of the first yellow fever vaccination. This sequence originates from a man between 18 and 29 years old who received the YFV17D yellow fever vaccine.

As DNA, the CDR3 is TGTGCCAGCAGTAACTGGCGGCGGGCAGACTCTTTATCCTACAATGAGCAGTTCTTC. Amino acid sequence: CASSNWRRADSLSYNEQFF. This chain connects TRBV6-4 to TRBJ2-1; maybe TRBD2 (5 bases). The germline V gene has CDR1 MRHNA and CDR2 SNTAGT. The ends were cut back, 5 bases at V and 1 base at J, with 24 bases in the middle. The CDR3 is 19 amino acids.